This passage covers 31 T cell receptor beta chains from one sample sequenced in a study of tumor-infiltrating lymphocytes in primary liver carcinoma. From approximately 550 ng of total RNA, TCR beta-specific cDNA was reverse-transcribed using a constant-region primer. Generation of the TCR beta libraries relied on three nested multiplex PCR rounds using slightly modified ARM-PCR. The study ran its first two PCR rounds for roughly 11 cycles each, using TRBV1-TRBV30 forward primers and a C-beta reverse primer. In TCRdb, the multiplex PCR reads were re-called with MiXCR into one record per CDR3 protein. This sample has around 190,000 distinct CDR3 sequences, with about 85% found just once. Unsorted bulk tissue (roughly 20-34 mg) underwent RNA and DNA co-extraction. The sample consisted of tumor tissue from primary liver carcinoma. All receptors derive from a man in his forties or fifties with primary liver carcinoma and hepatitis B virus infection.

Worth noting for this clonotype: The junction does not match germline at one end; this may be a read error. This chain connects TRBV11-2 to TRBJ2-6; weak D call: TRBD2 (6 bases). Germline V gene sequence: CDR1 SGHAT, CDR2 FQNNGV. This CDR3 is built from 21 residues. CDR3: CASNMGGDWGISLSRANVLTF. CDR3 bases: TGTGCCAGCAACATGGGGGGAGACTGGGGCATTTCCCTCTCTAGGGCCAACGTCCTGACTTTC.

This clonotype was seen once. This sequence may be a read error, since a much larger clone differs from it by one base. The J gene is TRBJ2-5, the V gene TRBV7-2, with 13 bases fitting TRBD2. The germline V gene encodes CDR1 SGHTA and CDR2 FQGNSA. CDR3 length: 18 amino acids. CDR3: CASSSPPGTSGIQVTQYF. CDR3 nucleotide sequence: TGTGCCAGCAGCTCTCCTCCCGGGACTAGCGGGATTCAAGTGACCCAGTACTTC.

In regard to this clonotype: At one end the junction does not follow the germline gene, possibly because of a read error. The chain employs TRBV4-1 and TRBJ2-3, with D perhaps assigned TRBD1 or TRBD2 (5 bases each). Germline V gene lookup returns CDR1 MGHRA and CDR2 YSYEKL. This CDR3 is built from 15 residues. This CDR3 is CASSQADGAGDMQYF. CDR3 coding DNA: TGCGCCAGTAGCCAAGCGGACGGGGCCGGGGATATGCAGTATTTT.

Note on this clonotype: A junction end diverges from the germline sequence, so it may reflect a read error. V is TRBV11-1 and J is TRBJ2-1; no firm D call. The CDR3 loop spans 14 amino acids. Germline loops: CDR1 SGHAT, CDR2 FQDESV (reference sequence). Written as DNA, the CDR3 is TGTGCCAGAAGCTTAGAGGTCAGCAATAATGAGCAGTTCTTC. It is translated as CARSLEVSNNEQFF. Full variable domain (remainder filled in from reference TRBV11-1 and TRBJ2-1): EAEVAQSPRYKITEKSQAVAFWCDPISGHATLYWYRQILGQGPELLVQFQDESVVDDSQLPKDRFSAERLKGVDSTLKIQPAELGDSAMYLCARSLEVSNNEQFFGPGTRLTVL.

Of note for this clonotype: The junction departs from the called germline gene at one end, perhaps through a read error. The CDR3 DNA reads as TGCAGCGTTGCCGGGAGTCCCCCCTACGAACAGTACTTC. Amino acids: CSVAGSPPYEQYF. This sequence joins TRBV29-1 and TRBJ2-7; tentatively, D is TRBD2 (6 bases). The CDR3 contains 13 residues. Germline CDR1 reads SQVTM; CDR2 reads ANQGSEA.

Concerning this clonotype: Germline is not matched at one junction end, which may reflect a read error. This chain links TRBV4-3 with TRBJ2-4; D unresolved. Germline values: CDR1 LGHNA, CDR2 YSLEER. The CDR3 length is 16 residues. The CDR3 DNA sequence: TGTGCCAGCAACCAAGATGGCAGCCCAGCCAAAAACATTCAGCACTTC. This codes for CASNQDGSPAKNIQHF.

Notes on this clonotype: A much bigger clone sits one base away, suggesting this may be a read error. The chain employs TRBV5-1 and TRBJ2-2; D is unclear. Germline assignment: CDR1 SGHRS and CDR2 YFSETQ. V lost 7 bases and J 0 bases, leaving 7 bases between the germline ends. The CDR3 is 13 residues long. The CDR3 region has the DNA TGCGCCAGCCTAGGTTCGAACACCGGGGAGCTGTTTTTT. Encoded protein: CASLGSNTGELFF.

Worth noting for this clonotype: One end of the junction fails to match germline, which may point to a read error. This chain links TRBV11-2 with TRBJ1-5, with D perhaps matching TRBD1 (6 bases). Germline loops: CDR1 SGHAT, CDR2 FQNNGV. There are 17 residues in the CDR3. CDR3 amino acids: CAGSLVGVTGRNQPQHF. The CDR3 DNA reads as TGTGCCGGCAGCTTAGTAGGAGTAACAGGGAGGAATCAGCCCCAGCATTTT. Using reference TRBV11-2 and TRBJ1-5 for the parts outside the CDR3, the full variable domain is EAGVAQSPRYKIIEKRQSVAFWCNPISGHATLYWYQQILGQGPKLLIQFQNNGVVDDSQLPKDRFSAERLKGVDSTLKIQPAKLEDSAVYLCAGSLVGVTGRNQPQHFGDGTRLSIL.

A few counts support this clonotype. A read error may be the cause here, since a much bigger clone is one base away. The CDR3 nucleotides are TGTGCCAGCAGATTACAGGAGGGGACTGAAGCTTTCTTT. This sequence encodes CASRLQEGTEAFF. The chain employs TRBV7-9 and TRBJ1-1; perhaps TRBD1 as D (5 bases). The CDR3 loop spans 13 amino acids. V was pared by 6 bases and J by 5 bases, with 13 bases between. CDR1 and CDR2 from the germline V gene are SEHNR and FQNEAQ (reference sequence).

A remark on this clonotype: Mismatch with germline at one junction end may stem from a read error. This chain uses TRBV6-6 with TRBJ1-1, with 10 nucleotides matching TRBD1. This CDR3 comprises 13 residues. CDR1 and CDR2 from the germline V gene are MNHNY and SVGAGI (reference sequence). The CDR3 DNA follows: TGTGTCAGCAGGACAGGGGGGACTACTGGAGCTTTCTTT. It specifies CVSRTGGTTGAFF.

A word on this clonotype: This may stem from a read error, because a much larger clone lies one nucleotide away. CDR3 amino acids: CAWSVASGMTHTQYF. CDR3 in DNA: TGTGCCTGGAGTGTGGCCAGCGGGATGACACATACGCAGTATTTT. The J gene is TRBJ2-3, the V gene TRBV30, with 7 bases lining up with TRBD2. Germline CDR1 reads GTSNPN; CDR2 reads SVGIG (reference sequence). The CDR3 is 15 residues long. Germline trimming cut 0 bases from V and 7 bases from J; bases unmatched to any gene: 10.

Notes on this clonotype: At one end, the junction sequence differs from germline, possibly due to a read error. This chain joins TRBV4-3 and TRBJ1-1, with D maybe TRBD1 (6 bases). This CDR3 region has 15 residues. Germline assignment: CDR1 LGHNA and CDR2 YSLEER. CDR3 DNA: TGCGCGAGCAGCCAAACACAGGGTGTGTCCACGGAAGCTTTCTTT. It codes for CASSQTQGVSTEAFF.

A word on this clonotype: Sequence at one end of the junction differs from germline and may be a read error. V usage is TRBV30 and J usage is TRBJ1-2, with 8 nucleotides matching TRBD1. Germline V lookup: CDR1 GTSNPN, CDR2 SVGIG (reference sequence). The CDR3 sequence is 15 residues long. The CDR3 sequence: CACPDWTGSVDGYTF. DNA of the CDR3: TGTGCCTGCCCCGACTGGACAGGGTCGGTGGATGGCTACACCTTT.

This clonotype was seen only once. The chain combines TRBV6-6 with TRBJ2-4, with 8 bases fitting TRBD2. Germline-derived CDR1 and CDR2 are MNHNY and SVGAGI (reference sequence). The ends lost 5 bases at V and 2 bases at J; junction bases unmatched: 11. CDR3 length: 17 amino acids. The CDR3 region is CASSHGISGITKNIQYF. CDR3 coding DNA: TGTGCCAGCAGTCATGGGATTAGCGGGATAACCAAAAACATTCAGTACTTC.

Regarding this clonotype: The junction departs from germline at one end; a sequencing error may be responsible. The gene calls are TRBV30 and TRBJ2-6; D is perhaps TRBD1 (5 bases). The CDR3 runs 12 residues. Germline V gene data show CDR1 as GTSNPN and CDR2 as SVGIG (reference sequence). CDR3 loop: CAPLSGANVLAF. The CDR3 DNA reads TGTGCCCCCCTCTCTGGGGCCAACGTCCTGGCTTTC.

The chain combines TRBV6-1 with TRBJ2-2; 10 bases agree with TRBD2. The CDR3 spans 15 residues. Unmatched junction bases numbered 17, after V lost 6 bases and J lost 16 bases. Germline V gene data show CDR1 as MNHNS and CDR2 as SASEGT. The CDR3 protein is CASRSGRAHGGEAFF. The CDR3 DNA follows: TGTGCCAGCAGGAGCGGGAGGGCCCATGGCGGGGAGGCGTTTTTT.

With respect to this clonotype: Relative to the germline gene, one junction end is altered; a read error may explain this. The rearrangement uses TRBV12-3 or TRBV12-4 and TRBJ1-5, with D uncertain. The CDR3 is 13 residues long. This CDR3 reads CASSSTRDQLQHF. The CDR3 DNA reads TGTGCCAGCAGTTCAACTCGGGATCAGCTCCAGCATTTT.

This clonotype was counted a single time. The junction departs from the called germline gene at one end, perhaps through a read error. The chain employs TRBV12-3 or TRBV12-4 and TRBJ1-5; D uncertain. The CDR3 runs 15 residues. As DNA, the CDR3 is TGTGTCAGCAGTTTAGCCGAGGGTCCTAATCAACCCCAGCATTTT. It yields the protein CVSSLAEGPNQPQHF.

In its sample, this clonotype was seen once. At one end, the junction sequence differs from germline, possibly due to a read error. The genes are TRBV6-1 and TRBJ1-5, with D maybe TRBD1 (6 bases). Germline V lookup: CDR1 MNHNS, CDR2 SASEGT. The CDR3 sequence is 15 residues long. The DNA of the CDR3 is TGTACCACCCTAATGGACAGTAATAGCAATCAGCCCCAACATTTT. It encodes CTTLMDSNSNQPQHF.

Points on this clonotype: A junction boundary mismatches the germline segment, possibly from a read error. The rearrangement links TRBV5-4 to TRBJ2-3, with D perhaps TRBD2 (6 bases). Per the germline V gene, CDR1 is SGHNT and CDR2 is YYREEE (reference sequence). CDR3 length equals 16 residues. CDR3 sequence (DNA): TGTGCCAGCAGCTTGTTCGCAGGAGGGCCCACAGATACGCAGAATTTT. It specifies CASSLFAGGPTDTQNF. Full variable domain (remainder filled in from reference TRBV5-4 and TRBJ2-3): ETGVTQSPTHLIKTRGQQVTLRCSSQSGHNTVSWYQQALGQGPQFIFQYYREEENGRGNFPPRFSGLQFPNYSSELNVNALELDDSALYLCASSLFAGGPTDTQNFGPGTRLTVL.

In its sample, this clonotype was seen once. This CDR3 is missing its conserved last phenylalanine or tryptophan, likely due to a read error. The chain links TRBV11-1 to TRBJ2-1; TRBD2 matches 9 bases. The germline gives CDR1 SGHAT, CDR2 FQDESV (reference sequence). The length of the CDR3 is 18 residues. CDR3 in DNA: TGTCCCAGCAGTTTATACCGCTCTGCGGGAGGGTCATACAATGAGCAGTTCCTC. Translation: CPSSLYRSAGGSYNEQFL.

V usage is TRBV6-1 and J usage is TRBJ2-3; tentatively, D is TRBD1 or TRBD2 (5 bases each). Germline V gene lookup returns CDR1 MNHNS and CDR2 SASEGT. V gave up 5 bases and J gave up 5 bases, with 20 bases separating them. There are 16 residues in the CDR3. The CDR3 spells CASSHFSGSREDTQYF. Written as DNA, the CDR3 is TGTGCCAGCAGTCATTTCTCAGGGAGTCGTGAAGATACGCAGTATTTT.

A note on this clonotype: At one boundary the junction diverges from the germline segment, which might be a read error. DNA of the CDR3: TGCGCCAGCAGACAACTCCCACACCAGGACGTGGCACACTACAATGAGCAATTCTTC. This encodes CASRQLPHQDVAHYNEQFF. The chain uses TRBV4-3 and TRBJ2-1; no definite D call. This CDR3 is 19 amino acids long. Germline V lookup: CDR1 LGHNA, CDR2 YSLEER.

As to this clonotype: This likely comes from a read error, as the CDR3 has no conserved phenylalanine or tryptophan at its end. The DNA is left out, because the CDR3 cannot be placed on it with certainty; the CDR3 is given as TCRdb lists it. The rearrangement uses TRBV6-1 and TRBJ2-4; the D call TRBD1 from the table was never checked on the DNA. The length of the CDR3 is 16 amino acids, counting both ends. CDR1 is MNHNS and CDR2 is SASEGT in the germline V gene. The CDR3 protein is CASSATGGFGKNIQCY.

Remarks on this clonotype: The conserved phenylalanine or tryptophan is not found at the CDR3 terminus, so this likely reflects a read error. The chain employs TRBV11-3 and TRBJ2-3; maybe TRBD2 (6 bases). V lost 7 bases and J lost 1, with 15 bases in between. Germline V lookup: CDR1 SGHNT, CDR2 YENEEA. The CDR3 has 15 amino acids. CDR3 sequence reads: CASIPEGGGTDTQYS. DNA of the CDR3: TGTGCCAGCATCCCTGAGGGAGGTGGCACAGATACGCAGTATTCT.

This clonotype showed up just once. Germline and junction disagree at one end, which may indicate a read error. The rearrangement uses TRBV29-1 and TRBJ2-1; 13 bases match TRBD2. This CDR3 is 14 amino acids long. CDR1 and CDR2 (germline): SQVTM, ANQGSEA. This CDR3 reads CIVGLAGVSDELFF. The CDR3 nucleotides are TGCATCGTTGGACTAGCGGGAGTTTCCGATGAGCTGTTCTTC.

This sequence joins TRBV5-5 and TRBJ2-2, with D perhaps given as TRBD1 or TRBD2 (7 bases each). The germline CDR1 and CDR2 sequences are SGHKS and YYEKEE (reference sequence). V lost 4 bases and J 9 bases, leaving 22 bases between the germline ends. This CDR3 region has 16 residues. CDR3 protein: CASSMAPGGLTRELFF. The CDR3 nucleotides are TGTGCCAGCAGCATGGCACCAGGGGGACTAACCAGGGAGCTGTTTTTT.

The chain joins TRBV12-3 or TRBV12-4 to TRBJ2-7; TRBD2 matches 12 bases. The CDR3 loop spans 15 amino acids. The CDR3 DNA reads as TGTACGAGCAGCATCGGGACTAGCGGGTACTACGAGCAGTACTTC. Its protein product is CTSSIGTSGYYEQYF.

Points on this clonotype: The germline gene is not matched at one end of the junction; a read error may be the cause. V and J are TRBV11-2 and TRBJ2-6; the match to TRBD1 covers 8 bases. The V gene's germline CDR1 is SGHAT and CDR2 FQNNGV. The CDR3 extends over 21 amino acids. The CDR3 DNA sequence: TGTGCCAGCAGCATGGGGGAAGACAGGGGTATTTCCCTCTCTGGGGTCAACGTCCTGACTTTC. This translates into CASSMGEDRGISLSGVNVLTF.

The chain uses TRBV6-5 and TRBJ1-1; 9 bases agree with TRBD1. V shed 4 bases and J 7 bases; nucleotides not matched to a gene: 7. The CDR3 runs 14 residues. Germline values: CDR1 MNHEY, CDR2 SVGAGI. The CDR3 region is CASSLGQGPCEAFF. CDR3 coding DNA: TGTGCCAGCAGTTTAGGACAGGGGCCGTGTGAAGCTTTCTTT.

The chain couples TRBV12-3 or TRBV12-4 to TRBJ2-7; D is perhaps TRBD1 (6 bases). The V and J ends lost 7 bases and 4 bases respectively, with 17 bases between them. CDR3 length equals 14 residues. This CDR3 is CASNPTGQTYEQYF. CDR3 nucleotides: TGTGCCAGCAACCCCACAGGACAGACATACGAGCAGTACTTC.